Sequencing of this TCR beta chain was carried out in a study of blood T cell repertoires in COVID-19. CDR1 is MNHEY and CDR2 is SMNVEV in the germline V gene (reference sequence). V was shortened by 4 bases and J by 2 bases, with 13 bases between the two germline ends. The CDR3 spans 15 residues. Clones were sequenced by immunoSEQ multiplex PCR, and TCRdb holds only the in-frame ones, with some missing. The sample has around 30,000 clones, roughly 91% seen once. Sequenced input: peripheral blood. The V call is TRBV27, the J call TRBJ2-3; a possible D gene is TRBD1 (5 bases). This TCR was recovered from a man aged 60 to 75 with active COVID-19. CDR3 sequence (DNA): TGTGCCAGCAGTTCCAGTGGGGCGGACACAGATACGCAGTATTTT. Protein sequence: CASSSSGADTDTQYF.